This is a list of T cell receptor beta chains from one sample in a study of T cell responses to AZD1222 COVID-19 vaccine. TCRdb's table, derived via immunoSEQ multiplex PCR, lists solely in-frame clones and lacks some. Of about 130,000 clones detected, about 92% appear once; the ten largest clones hold approximately 2%. Sequenced material: peripheral blood, taken on day 0 of AZD1222 vaccination. The source of these receptors is an adult in good health. Each CDR3 is given with its conserved first and last residue. The D gene is left open where the match is weak. Not every row has a clone size; where given, it reads once, few, many or a size class.

cdr3_length,d_call,clone_size,v_call,j_call,cdr3_nt,cdr3_aa
12,TRBD1,NA,TRBV5-4,TRBJ2-3,TGTGGCCCCGGACAGGGTGCAGATACGCAGTATTTT,CGPGQGADTQYF
15,NA,NA,TRBV3-1/TRBV3-2,TRBJ1-2,TGTGCCAGCAGTCACACCGGGACGGGCCTCTATGGCTACACCTTC,CASSHTGTGLYGYTF
16,TRBD2,NA,TRBV6-6,TRBJ2-5,TGTGCCAGCAGTACCTTAGCGGGGGGGCCAGGGGAGACCCAGTACTTC,CASSTLAGGPGETQYF
15,NA,NA,TRBV4-3,TRBJ1-1,TGCGCCAGCAGCCAAAGCTCGCCAAGGAACACTGAAGCTTTCTTT,CASSQSSPRNTEAFF
13,NA,NA,TRBV5-1,TRBJ2-1,TGCGCCAGCAGCTTGTTAGGGGACAATGAGCAGTTCTTC,CASSLLGDNEQFF
15,NA,NA,TRBV6-6,TRBJ2-1,TGTGCCAGCAGCCCCGGAACAGTCCGTAACAATGAGCAGTTCTTC,CASSPGTVRNNEQFF
12,NA,NA,TRBV2,TRBJ1-5,TGTGCCAGCAGCCAGGGGAGTGAGCCCCAGCATTTT,CASSQGSEPQHF
18,NA,NA,TRBV6-1,TRBJ1-5,TGTGCCAGCAGTGACCGTAGTATGGGGGGCGCGGGCAATCAGCCCCAGCATTTT,CASSDRSMGGAGNQPQHF
15,NA,NA,TRBV5-4,TRBJ2-1,TGTGCCAGCAGCTTGGCGGCGACAGTCTACAATGAGCAGTTCTTC,CASSLAATVYNEQFF
20,TRBD2,NA,TRBV10-3,TRBJ2-3,TGTGCCATCAGTGAGTCATCGAGCGGGGGGGGCCGGGGCTCCACAGATACGCAGTATTTT,CAISESSSGGGRGSTDTQYF
14,TRBD2,NA,TRBV29-1,TRBJ2-3,TGCAGCGTTGCTCCTAGCGGGGCTACAGATACGCAGTATTTT,CSVAPSGATDTQYF
14,TRBD1,few,TRBV14,TRBJ2-7,TGTGCCAGCAGCCCTTGGACAGGGCGCTACGAGCAGTACTTC,CASSPWTGRYEQYF
15,NA,NA,TRBV14,TRBJ1-4,TGTGCCAGCAGCCGAGGACAAACGATTAATGAAAAACTGTTTTTT,CASSRGQTINEKLFF
12,NA,NA,TRBV5-1,TRBJ2-3,TGCGCCAGCAGCTTGGCCTTCGATACGCAGTATTTT,CASSLAFDTQYF
16,TRBD1,NA,TRBV18,TRBJ1-2,TGTGCCAGCTCACCACCGCATGGACAGGGCAACTATGGCTACACCTTC,CASSPPHGQGNYGYTF
14,NA,NA,TRBV3-1/TRBV3-2,TRBJ2-3,TGTGCCAGCAGCCAAAGGGGCAGGGCAGATACGCAGTATTTT,CASSQRGRADTQYF
16,NA,NA,TRBV7-2,TRBJ2-7,TGTGCCAGCAGCTTAGGCGGCCGGGCAGGGCCCCACGAGCAGTACTTC,CASSLGGRAGPHEQYF
14,TRBD1,NA,TRBV5-1,TRBJ2-7,TGCGCCAGCAGCAAAACGGGACAGGCCTACGAGCAGTACTTC,CASSKTGQAYEQYF
12,NA,NA,TRBV19,TRBJ2-1,TGTGCCAGTAGTATGGGAGCACTTGAGCAGTTCTTC,CASSMGALEQFF
15,NA,NA,TRBV15,TRBJ1-1,TGTGCCACCAGCAGACAGGGAGGGGGTTTAACTGAAGCTTTCTTT,CATSRQGGGLTEAFF
15,TRBD1,NA,TRBV27,TRBJ2-2,TGTGCCAGCAGCTCCCGACAGGGGGGTCCCGGGGAGCTGTTTTTT,CASSSRQGGPGELFF
14,NA,NA,TRBV28,TRBJ2-3,TGTGCCAGCAGAGGGGACCTTAGCACAGATACGCAGTATTTT,CASRGDLSTDTQYF
14,NA,NA,TRBV6-2/TRBV6-3,TRBJ2-7,TGTGCCAGCAGCCTAGGACGGATGACCTACGAGCAGTACTTC,CASSLGRMTYEQYF
17,NA,NA,TRBV18,TRBJ1-6,TGTGCCAGCTCACCACCAGGGAGACGTATGGATAATTCACCCCTCCACTTT,CASSPPGRRMDNSPLHF